Presented here are 17 T cell receptor beta chains from one specimen sequenced in a study of Graves' ophthalmopathy and Graves' hyperthyroidism. Investigators amplified TCR beta CDR3 regions from RNA transcripts. HTBI primers were used in a first-round RT-PCR, which preceded a second-round multiplex PCR. One entry per CDR3 protein, called by TCRdb with MiXCR from the multiplex PCR reads. The sample has approximately 700,000 distinct CDR3 sequences, approximately 40% seen once. The sample consisted of peripheral blood. The source of these receptors is an adult man with Graves' ophthalmopathy.

This clonotype was found a few times. The V gene is TRBV2, the J gene TRBJ2-2; no firm D call. Germline V lookup: CDR1 SNHLY, CDR2 FYNNEI. The CDR3 loop spans 16 amino acids. V was trimmed by 0 bases and J by 5 bases, leaving 13 bases between them. The CDR3 nucleotides read TGTGCCAGCAGTGAAGCGCTCTCCGGGTGGACCGGGGAGCTGTTTTTT. It is translated as CASSEALSGWTGELFF.

This clonotype was counted between two and nine times. The chain uses TRBV25-1 and TRBJ1-5, with D perhaps matching TRBD1 (5 bases). Germline V lookup: CDR1 MGHDK, CDR2 SYGVNS. This CDR3 comprises 12 residues. CDR3 coding DNA: TGTGACCATAAGCTGGGGGATCAGCCCCAGCATTTT. This sequence encodes CDHKLGDQPQHF.

In this sample, this clonotype turned up many times. The chain is built from TRBV3-1 and TRBJ2-7; D is perhaps TRBD2 (5 bases). The CDR3 contains 11 residues. In germline, CDR1 is LGHDT, CDR2 YNNKEL (reference sequence). The ends were cut back, 5 bases at V and 6 bases at J, with 8 bases in the middle. CDR3 amino acids: CASSRGSEQYF. The CDR3 DNA sequence: TGTGCCAGCAGCAGAGGGAGCGAGCAGTACTTC.

Details on this clonotype: A read error may explain this, as a much larger clone is one base away. The chain is built from TRBV19 and TRBJ1-1; D is undetermined. Germline V gene data show CDR1 as LNHDA and CDR2 as SQIVND (reference sequence). The CDR3 totals 14 residues. Trimming took 4 bases from V and 1 from J, leaving 10 bases between them. The CDR3 loop reads CASSTERQNTEAFF. Written as DNA, the CDR3 is TGTGCCAGTAGTACGGAGCGCCAGAACACTGAAGCTTTCTTT. The full variable domain, completed using reference TRBV19 and TRBJ1-1, is DGGITQSPKYLFRKEGQNVTLSCEQNLNHDAMYWYRQDPGQGLRLIYYSQIVNDFQKGDIAEGYSVSREKKESFPLTVTSAQKNPTAFYLCASSTERQNTEAFFGQGTRLTVV.

Worth noting for this clonotype: Likely a read error: the CDR3 ends without its conserved phenylalanine or tryptophan. Because the CDR3's place on the DNA is in doubt, the DNA is left out and the CDR3 is given as listed by TCRdb. The chain has TRBV15 and TRBJ2-5. The germline V gene encodes CDR1 LNHNV and CDR2 YYDKDF (reference sequence). The CDR3 numbers 8 amino acids, ends counted. The CDR3 is CATSSRDI.

V usage is TRBV6-2 or TRBV6-3 and J usage is TRBJ1-1, with D uncertain. The CDR3 spans 15 residues. Germline values: CDR1 MNHEY, CDR2 SVGEGT. Between the trimmed V and J ends, which lost 4 bases and 1 base, there was a span of 13 bases. The CDR3 loop reads CASSSLRYKNTEAFF. The DNA for the CDR3 is TGTGCCAGCAGTTCCCTCCGGTACAAGAACACTGAAGCTTTCTTT.

At least ten counts were recorded for this clonotype. As DNA, the CDR3 is TGTGCCAGCAGCGCCATAACAGGGCGAACTACTGAAGCTTTCTTT. Protein sequence: CASSAITGRTTEAFF. The gene calls are TRBV7-9 and TRBJ1-1, with D perhaps TRBD1 (6 bases). In germline, CDR1 is SEHNR, CDR2 FQNEAQ (reference sequence). V dropped 5 bases and J dropped 5 bases, with 18 bases sitting between them. This CDR3 has 15 residues.

In this sample, this clonotype turned up a few times. The J gene is TRBJ1-6, the V gene TRBV7-8; 10 positions agree with TRBD1. The length of the CDR3 is 19 residues. Germline-derived CDR1 and CDR2 are SGHVS and FQNEAQ. V trimming: 3 bases; J trimming: 8 bases; junction bases outside the gene matches: 16. This CDR3 reads CASSLGETGGYYLHSPLHF. The CDR3 DNA reads as TGTGCCAGCAGCTTGGGCGAGACAGGGGGCTATTATTTGCATTCACCCCTCCACTTT.

J is TRBJ2-7 and V is TRBV14, with TRBD1 matching 10 bases. Germline V CDR1 and CDR2: SGHDN, FVKESK. With V trimmed by 5 bases and J by 4 bases, 8 bases remained unmatched. The CDR3 runs 15 residues. The CDR3 loop is CASSGRQGAGYEQYF. In nucleotides, the CDR3 is TGTGCCAGCAGCGGGCGACAGGGGGCGGGGTACGAGCAGTACTTC.

In its sample, this clonotype was seen a few times. The rearrangement uses TRBV6-5 and TRBJ1-1; 10 bases line up with TRBD1. Germline loops: CDR1 MNHEY, CDR2 SVGAGI. The length of the CDR3 is 15 residues. After removal of 6 bases from V and 10 bases from J, the junction contained 14 bases not matched to a gene. The CDR3 DNA is TGTGCCAGCAGCTTGTCTGGGACAGGGGTCTTCGGAGCTTTCTTT. Protein sequence: CASSLSGTGVFGAFF.

This clonotype was counted a few times. The CDR3 reads CASSLGGRIGNTIYF. Written as DNA, the CDR3 is TGTGCCAGCAGCTTAGGAGGGAGGATTGGAAACACCATATATTTT. The V gene is TRBV7-9, the J gene TRBJ1-3; D gene unclear. Germline V gene sequence: CDR1 SEHNR, CDR2 FQNEAQ (reference sequence). The CDR3 is made up of 15 amino acids. Trimming cost V 1 base and J 3 bases, with 10 bases left between them.

This clonotype was observed a handful of times. The chain joins TRBV7-3 to TRBJ2-5; D is possibly TRBD2 (5 bases). Germline lookup yields CDR1 SGHTA and CDR2 FQGTGA. V shed 0 bases and J shed 5 bases, with 10 bases lying between them. The CDR3 sequence is 14 residues long. This chain's CDR3 is CASSLTFPGETQYF. The CDR3 nucleotides are TGTGCCAGCAGCTTAACCTTTCCGGGGGAGACCCAGTACTTC.

This clonotype has more than one count but fewer than ten. The chain joins TRBV11-2 to TRBJ1-5, with D possibly being TRBD1 (6 bases). The CDR3 has 16 amino acids. CDR1 and CDR2 (germline): SGHAT, FQNNGV. Trimming removed 4 bases at V and 3 bases at J, with 16 bases between. CDR3 loop: CASSSRGGGNNQPQHF. As DNA, the CDR3 is TGTGCCAGCAGCTCTCGTGGGGGCGGGAACAATCAGCCCCAGCATTTT.

CDR3 DNA: TGTGCCAGCAGTTTGGTCCAGGCGAGCTCCTATAATTCACCCCTCCACTTT. Translated, it gives CASSLVQASSYNSPLHF. This rearrangement joins TRBV12-3 or TRBV12-4 to TRBJ1-6; D call uncertain. CDR3 length: 17 amino acids. V gave up 3 bases and J gave up 0 bases, with 12 bases separating them.

The chain links TRBV29-1 to TRBJ2-5; D gene uncertain. The CDR3 extends over 16 amino acids. V was trimmed by 4 bases and J by 2 bases, leaving 20 bases between them. Per germline, CDR1 SQVTM and CDR2 ANQGSEA. The CDR3 here is CSVARGPGYRQETQYF. CDR3 sequence (DNA): TGCAGCGTTGCACGTGGGCCCGGGTATCGTCAAGAGACCCAGTACTTC. The full variable domain, completed using reference TRBV29-1 and TRBJ2-5, is SAVISQKPSRDICQRGTSLTIQCQVDSQVTMMFWYRQQPGQSLTLIATANQGSEATYESGFVIDKFPISRPNLTFSTLTVSNMSPEDSSIYLCSVARGPGYRQETQYFGPGTRLLVL.

Turning to this clonotype: Likely a read error: the CDR3 ends without its conserved phenylalanine or tryptophan. This rearrangement joins TRBV12-3 or TRBV12-4 to TRBJ2-7, with 10 bases fitting TRBD2. V shed 6 bases, J shed 6 bases, and the junction held 14 bases outside the gene matches. The length of the CDR3 is 16 residues. The CDR3 DNA reads as TGTGCCAGCAGCCGCCAAGCGGGAGGGGTTCCGGGCGAGCAGTACTGC. Its translation is CASSRQAGGVPGEQYC.

As to this clonotype: This may arise from a read error, as a much more abundant clone is one base away. The V and J genes are TRBV19 and TRBJ1-1; possibly TRBD1 for D (6 bases). The CDR3 runs to 14 residues. Germline CDR1 reads LNHDA; CDR2 reads SQIVND (reference sequence). The CDR3 loop reads CASSRVDRNAEAFF. The CDR3 region has the DNA TGTGCCAGTAGTAGGGTTGACAGGAACGCTGAAGCTTTCTTT. The entire variable domain, with the rest obtained from reference TRBV19 and TRBJ1-1, is as follows: DGGITQSPKYLFRKEGQNVTLSCEQNLNHDAMYWYRQDPGQGLRLIYYSQIVNDFQKGDIAEGYSVSREKKESFPLTVTSAQKNPTAFYLCASSRVDRNAEAFFGQGTRLTVV.